This TCR beta chain is from a study of T cells after posttransplantation cyclophosphamide. Broader study findings: Later blood repertoires were often dominated by clones from the donor CD8+ memory compartment. Blood and skin or GI T cell repertoires showed limited TRB overlap.

Germline V lookup: CDR1 SEHNR, CDR2 FQNEAQ (reference sequence). CDR3 size: 15 residues. The ends lost 0 bases at V and 2 bases at J; junction bases unmatched: 3. At least ten counts were recorded for this clone. Its specificity is unknown. Sequencing used immunoSEQ multiplex PCR; TCRdb keeps in-frame clones, though not all of them. The sample includes under 50,000 clones, none of them occurring once. Sequences were obtained from PBMCs. This rearrangement joins TRBV7-9 to TRBJ1-2; 7 bases map to TRBD1. The sequence derives from a man aged 35 to 55 in good health, CMV-negative, and a related stem cell transplant donor. In DNA form, the CDR3 reads TGTGCCAGCAGCTTAGCGGGACAGAAGAACTATGGCTACACCTTC. The encoded protein is CASSLAGQKNYGYTF.